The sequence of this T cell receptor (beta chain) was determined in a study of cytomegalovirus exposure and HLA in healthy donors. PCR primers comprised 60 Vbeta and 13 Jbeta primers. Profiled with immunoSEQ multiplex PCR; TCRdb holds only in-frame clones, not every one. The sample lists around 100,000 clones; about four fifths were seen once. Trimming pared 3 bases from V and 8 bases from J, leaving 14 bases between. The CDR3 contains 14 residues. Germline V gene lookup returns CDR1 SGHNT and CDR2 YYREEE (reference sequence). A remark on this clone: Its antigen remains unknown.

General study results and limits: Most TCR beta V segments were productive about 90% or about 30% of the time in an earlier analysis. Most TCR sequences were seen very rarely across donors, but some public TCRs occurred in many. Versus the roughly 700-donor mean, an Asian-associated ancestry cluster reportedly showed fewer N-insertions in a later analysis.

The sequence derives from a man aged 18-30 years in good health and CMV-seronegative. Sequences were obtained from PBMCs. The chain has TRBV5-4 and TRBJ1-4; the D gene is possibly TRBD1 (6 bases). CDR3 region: CASSSYRVGEKLFF. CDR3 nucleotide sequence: TGTGCCAGCAGCTCCTACAGGGTCGGGGAAAAACTGTTTTTT.